These T cell receptor beta chains were read from a single sample in a study of CD8 T cells in Susac syndrome. From the immunoSEQ multiplex PCR reads, TCRdb called clonotypes with MiXCR, one entry per CDR3 protein. The table has some 150,000 distinct CDR3 sequences, approximately 95% seen once. Source material: CD4+ T cells from PBMCs. The receptors originated from a human donor with Susac syndrome. Each CDR3 is given with its conserved first and last residue. The order of the fields is D gene, V gene, J gene, clone size, CDR3 DNA, CDR3 protein. A D gene is named only where the DNA matches it firmly. The size entry is marked missing in some rows and otherwise reads once, few, many or a size class.

TRBD2	TRBV14	TRBJ2-3	-	TGTGCCAGCAGCCAACAACTAGCGATCCACACAGATACGCAGTATTTT	CASSQQLAIHTDTQYF
TRBD1	TRBV5-6	TRBJ1-1	-	TGTGCCAGCAGCTTGTTACAGGGGGCAAAGGCTTTCTTT	CASSLLQGAKAFF
-	TRBV2	TRBJ1-2	-	TGTGCCAGCAGTGTGGTGGTTGGGTATGGCTACACCTTC	CASSVVVGYGYTF
-	TRBV12-3/TRBV12-4	TRBJ1-4	-	TGTGCCAGCAGTTTATCGGCAGGCGAGACGTTTTTT	CASSLSAGETFF
-	TRBV6-5	TRBJ1-2	once	TGTGCCAGCAGTAGAGGGGGAGCGCCTAACTATGGCTACACCTTC	CASSRGGAPNYGYTF
TRBD1	TRBV29-1	TRBJ2-7	-	TGCAGCGTTGTCTCCTCGGTGCCAGGGGGCCATTACGAGCAGTACTTC	CSVVSSVPGGHYEQYF
TRBD2	TRBV5-6	TRBJ2-1	-	TGTGCCAGCAGCCCAAGGGCCAGCGGGGGATACAATGAGCAGTTCTTC	CASSPRASGGYNEQFF
-	TRBV23-1	TRBJ1-2	-	TGCGCCAGCAGTCTTAGCAGTGGCGGCTACACCTTC	CASSLSSGGYTF
TRBD2	TRBV20-1	TRBJ2-5	-	TGCAGTGCTGACAACCCGACTAGCAGGGAACAAGAGACCCAGTACTTC	CSADNPTSREQETQYF
TRBD1	TRBV29-1	TRBJ1-4	-	TGCAGCGTCGGGCACAGGGGAACTAATGAAAAACTGTTTTTT	CSVGHRGTNEKLFF
-	TRBV3-1	TRBJ2-3	-	TGTGCCAGCAGCCAAGATACTCATACGCAGTATTTT	CASSQDTHTQYF
TRBD1	TRBV9	TRBJ2-1	-	TGTGCCAGCAGCGCCCGACAGGGAGAGGACAATGAGCAGTTCTTC	CASSARQGEDNEQFF
-	TRBV7-9	TRBJ1-5	-	TGTGCCAGCAGCTTCGGAGGGGATAATCAGCCCCAGCATTTT	CASSFGGDNQPQHF
-	TRBV9	TRBJ2-5	-	TGTGCCAGCAATGCAAGGGACCAAGAGACCCAGTACTTC	CASNARDQETQYF
-	TRBV6-2/TRBV6-3	TRBJ1-1	-	TGTGCCAGCAGGGGACGGACACTGAACACTGAAGCTTTCTTT	CASRGRTLNTEAFF
-	TRBV15	TRBJ1-2	-	TGTGCCACCACCAGGAGGGACCGAAACTATGGCTACACCTTC	CATTRRDRNYGYTF
TRBD2	TRBV20-1	TRBJ2-3	-	TGCAGTGCTAGTTTAGCGGGGGGGCTGGGCACAGATACGCAGTATTTT	CSASLAGGLGTDTQYF